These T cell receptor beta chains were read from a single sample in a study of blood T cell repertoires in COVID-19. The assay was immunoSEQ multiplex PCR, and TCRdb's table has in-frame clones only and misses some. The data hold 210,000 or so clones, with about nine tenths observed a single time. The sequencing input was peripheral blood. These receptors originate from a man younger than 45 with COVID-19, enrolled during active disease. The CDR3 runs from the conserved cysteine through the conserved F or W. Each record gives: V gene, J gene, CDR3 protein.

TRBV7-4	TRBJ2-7	CASSTRGSYEQYF
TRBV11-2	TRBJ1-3	CASSSYRAGNTIYF
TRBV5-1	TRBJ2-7	CASSFSGGSYEQYF
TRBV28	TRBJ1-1	CASSFFRDTEAFF
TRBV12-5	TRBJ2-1	CASGLGGLAGYNEQFF
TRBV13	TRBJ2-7	CASRGSGLASDEQYF
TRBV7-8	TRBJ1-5	CASSSGTAASYSNQPQHF
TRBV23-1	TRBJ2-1	CASSQSGSGTGVYNEQFF
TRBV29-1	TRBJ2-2	CSVDSGPNTGELFF
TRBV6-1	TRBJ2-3	CASSEEVGLVLYF
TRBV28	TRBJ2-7	CASSFPGSTYEQYF
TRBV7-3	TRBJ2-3	CASSLGGARGTDTQYF
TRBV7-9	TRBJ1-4	CASSLVSGFREKLFF
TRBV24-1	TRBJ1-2	CATSEPGQGRSGYTF
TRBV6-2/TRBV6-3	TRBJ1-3	CASSSVGVTGNTIYF
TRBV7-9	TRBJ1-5	CASSLGGHPNQPQHF